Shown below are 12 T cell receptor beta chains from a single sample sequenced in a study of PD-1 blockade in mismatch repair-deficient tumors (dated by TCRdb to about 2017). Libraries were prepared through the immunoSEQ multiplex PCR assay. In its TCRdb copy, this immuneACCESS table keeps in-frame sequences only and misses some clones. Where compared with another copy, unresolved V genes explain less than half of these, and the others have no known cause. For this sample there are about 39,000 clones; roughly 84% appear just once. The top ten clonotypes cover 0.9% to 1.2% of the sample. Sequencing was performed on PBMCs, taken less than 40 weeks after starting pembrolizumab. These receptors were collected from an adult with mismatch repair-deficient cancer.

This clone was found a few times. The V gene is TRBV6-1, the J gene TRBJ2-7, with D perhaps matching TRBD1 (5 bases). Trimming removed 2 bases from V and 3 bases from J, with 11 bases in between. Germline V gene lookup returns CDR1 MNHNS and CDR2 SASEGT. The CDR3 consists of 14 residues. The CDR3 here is CASSEQTGHYEQYF. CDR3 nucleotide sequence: TGTGCCAGCAGTGAACAAACAGGACACTACGAGCAGTACTTC.

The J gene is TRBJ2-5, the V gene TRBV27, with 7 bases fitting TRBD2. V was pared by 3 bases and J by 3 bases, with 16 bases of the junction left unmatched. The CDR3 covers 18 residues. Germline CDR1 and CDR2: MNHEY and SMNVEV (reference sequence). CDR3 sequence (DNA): TGTGCCAGCAGTTTTAGGTCTTTGAATAGCGGGCTAGAAGAGACCCAGTACTTC. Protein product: CASSFRSLNSGLEETQYF.

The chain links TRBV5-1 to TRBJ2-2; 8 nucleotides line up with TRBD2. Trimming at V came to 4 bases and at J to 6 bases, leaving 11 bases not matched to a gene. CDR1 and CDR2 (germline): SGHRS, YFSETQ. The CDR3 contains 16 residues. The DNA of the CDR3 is TGCGCCAGCAGCCCCTTAAGCGGGGGTAGGTCCGGGGAGCTGTTTTTT. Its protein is CASSPLSGGRSGELFF.

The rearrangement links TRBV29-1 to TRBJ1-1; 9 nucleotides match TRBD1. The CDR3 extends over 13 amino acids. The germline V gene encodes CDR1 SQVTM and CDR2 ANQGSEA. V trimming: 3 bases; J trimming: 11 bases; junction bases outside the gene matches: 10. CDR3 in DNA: TGCAGCGTTGACCGAACAGGGGGCACTAAGGCTTTCTTT. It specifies CSVDRTGGTKAFF.

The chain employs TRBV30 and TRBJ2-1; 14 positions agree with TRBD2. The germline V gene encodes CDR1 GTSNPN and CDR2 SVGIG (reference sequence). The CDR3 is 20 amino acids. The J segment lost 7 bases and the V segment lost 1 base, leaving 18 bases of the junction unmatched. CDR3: CAWSATLTSGRARWVNEQFF. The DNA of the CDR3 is TGTGCCTGGAGTGCAACCCTGACTAGCGGGAGGGCCAGGTGGGTAAATGAGCAGTTCTTC.

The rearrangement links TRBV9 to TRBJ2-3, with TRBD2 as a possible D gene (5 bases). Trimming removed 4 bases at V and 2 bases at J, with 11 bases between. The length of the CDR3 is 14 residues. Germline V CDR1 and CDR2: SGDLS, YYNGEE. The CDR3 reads CASSRGLITDTQYF. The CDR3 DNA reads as TGTGCCAGCAGCCGAGGACTGATCACAGATACGCAGTATTTT. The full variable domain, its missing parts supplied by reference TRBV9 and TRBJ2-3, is DSGVTQTPKHLITATGQRVTLRCSPRSGDLSVYWYQQSLDQGLQFLIQYYNGEERAKGNILERFSAQQFPDLHSELNLSSLELGDSALYFCASSRGLITDTQYFGPGTRLTVL.

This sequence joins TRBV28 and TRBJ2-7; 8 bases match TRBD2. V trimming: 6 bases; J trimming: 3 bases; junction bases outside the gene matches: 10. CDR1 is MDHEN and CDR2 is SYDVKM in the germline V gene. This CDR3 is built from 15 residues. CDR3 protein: CASSLPGLVVYEQYF. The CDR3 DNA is TGTGCCAGCAGCCTACCGGGACTAGTCGTCTACGAGCAGTACTTC.

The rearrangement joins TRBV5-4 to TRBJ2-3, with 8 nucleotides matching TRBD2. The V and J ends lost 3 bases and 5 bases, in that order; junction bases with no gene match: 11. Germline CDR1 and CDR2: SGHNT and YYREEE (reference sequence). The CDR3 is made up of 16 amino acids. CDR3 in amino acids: CASSYGTGGPRDTQYF. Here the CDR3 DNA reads TGTGCCAGCAGCTATGGCACGGGAGGGCCACGAGATACGCAGTATTTT.

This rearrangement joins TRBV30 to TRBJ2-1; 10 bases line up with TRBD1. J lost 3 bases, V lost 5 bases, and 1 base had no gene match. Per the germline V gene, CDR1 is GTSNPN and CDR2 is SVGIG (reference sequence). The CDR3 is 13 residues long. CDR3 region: CAWRDRGYNEQFF. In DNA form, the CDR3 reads TGTGCCTGGCGGGACAGGGGCTACAATGAGCAGTTCTTC. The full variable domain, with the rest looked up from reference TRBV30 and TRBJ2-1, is SQTIHQWPATLVQPVGSPLSLECTVEGTSNPNLYWYRQAAGRGLQLLFYSVGIGQISSEVPQNLSASRPQDRQFILSSKKLLLSDSGFYLCAWRDRGYNEQFFGPGTRLTVL.

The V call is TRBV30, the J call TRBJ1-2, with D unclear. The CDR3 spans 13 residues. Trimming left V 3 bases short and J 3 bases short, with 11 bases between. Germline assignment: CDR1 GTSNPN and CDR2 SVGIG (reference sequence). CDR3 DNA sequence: TGTGCCTGGAGAACAACCGGGGACTATGGCTACACCTTC. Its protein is CAWRTTGDYGYTF.

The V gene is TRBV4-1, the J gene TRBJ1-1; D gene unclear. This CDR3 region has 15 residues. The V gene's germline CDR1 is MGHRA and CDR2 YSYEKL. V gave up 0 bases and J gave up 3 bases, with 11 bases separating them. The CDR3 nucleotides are TGCGCCAGCAGCCAAGAGGTGAGAGGGTACACTGAAGCTTTCTTT. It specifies CASSQEVRGYTEAFF.

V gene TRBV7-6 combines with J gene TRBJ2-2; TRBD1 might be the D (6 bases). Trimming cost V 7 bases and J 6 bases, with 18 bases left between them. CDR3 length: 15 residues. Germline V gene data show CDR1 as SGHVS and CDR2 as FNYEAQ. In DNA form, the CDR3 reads TGTGCCAGCACCCCCCGGACAGTTCAATCCGGGGAGCTGTTTTTT. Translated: CASTPRTVQSGELFF.